Listed below are T cell receptor beta chains from one sample, sequenced in a study of CD8 T cells in ankylosing spondylitis. MiXCR was run by TCRdb on the 5' RACE reads, yielding one entry per CDR3 protein. The sample records under 250,000 distinct CDR3 sequences, over 9.5% being singletons. Material for sequencing was blood, either unsorted or a sorted T cell fraction (not recorded which). The receptors shown here come from a male donor with ankylosing spondylitis or in good health (not recorded which). Both conserved end residues are part of each CDR3. Fields, in order: D gene, J gene, clone size, V gene, CDR3 DNA, CDR3 protein. A D gene is named only where the DNA matches it firmly. Clone size, where shown, is once, few, many, or a class for clones that have expanded.

>TRBD2|TRBJ2-2|many|TRBV20-1
TGCAGTGCTAGGGACCGACTAGCGGGGGCTAACACCGGGGAGCTGTTTTTT
CSARDRLAGANTGELFF
>.|TRBJ1-6|many|TRBV21-1
TGTGCCAGCAGCGACCTGAGGACTTCCACCTATAATTCACCCCTCCACTTT
CASSDLRTSTYNSPLHF
>.|TRBJ1-4|many|TRBV3-1
TGTGCCAGCAGCCAAGATCTAGTCCAGGCTCGGTTTTTT
CASSQDLVQARFF
>.|TRBJ1-5|many|TRBV6-1
TGTGCCAGCAGTGATGAGGGGCATCAGCCCCAGCATTTT
CASSDEGHQPQHF
>TRBD2|TRBJ2-2|many|TRBV25-1
TGTGCCAGCCGAGCCATCTCTAGCGGGAGTGGCACCGGGGAGCTGTTTTTT
CASRAISSGSGTGELFF
>.|TRBJ1-1|many|TRBV6-5
TGTGCCAGCAGTTCTCCGGTAATTAGGGGCACTGAAGCTTTCTTT
CASSSPVIRGTEAFF
>TRBD1|TRBJ2-3|many|TRBV6-1
TGTGCCAGCAGTGGGACAGGGGGCGCAGATACGCAGTATTTT
CASSGTGGADTQYF
>TRBD1|TRBJ2-5|.|TRBV5-1
TGCGCCAGCAGCGGACAGGGGAAAGAGACCCAGTACTTC
CASSGQGKETQYF
>.|TRBJ2-3|many|TRBV20-1
TGCAGTGCCCCGCCGGGAAGCGGATCCACAGATACGCAGTATTTT
CSAPPGSGSTDTQYF
>.|TRBJ2-7|many|TRBV12-3/TRBV12-4
TGTGCCAGCAGTTGGACAGCCTACGAGCAGTACTTC
CASSWTAYEQYF
>.|TRBJ1-2|many|TRBV5-6
TGTGCCAGCAGCTTGGTCGGTGGGGGTCTCTATGGCTACACCTTC
CASSLVGGGLYGYTF
>.|TRBJ1-5|many|TRBV21-1
TGTGCCAGCAACCCGAAGGGGTCTCGGAGCAATCAGCCCCAGCATTTT
CASNPKGSRSNQPQHF
>.|TRBJ2-1|.|TRBV6-4
TGTGCCAGCAGTGACTATTGGGGCCACAATGAGCAGTTCTTC
CASSDYWGHNEQFF
>.|TRBJ2-3|many|TRBV10-3
TGTGCCATCAGGAGCACAGATACGCAGTATTTT
CAIRSTDTQYF
>.|TRBJ1-5|few|TRBV7-2
TGTGCCAGCAGCTTAGTGGCGGGGAGCAATCAGCCCCAGCATTTT
CASSLVAGSNQPQHF
>TRBD2|TRBJ2-7|many|TRBV28
TGTGCCGGGGGGGGACGATACGAGCAGTACTTC
CAGGGRYEQYF
>TRBD1|TRBJ1-1|many|TRBV5-6
TGTGCCAGCAGCGTACGACAGGGGAGGACTGAAGCTTTCTTT
CASSVRQGRTEAFF
>.|TRBJ2-7|many|TRBV4-1
TGCGCCAGCAGCCAAGATAGAGGGGAGCAGTACTTC
CASSQDRGEQYF
>TRBD2|TRBJ2-4|many|TRBV5-6
TGTGCCAGCACCCGACTAGCGCCCCGAGGGGACATTCAGTACTTC
CASTRLAPRGDIQYF
>.|TRBJ2-7|many|TRBV25-1
TGTGCCAGCACAGGTTCTCCCTACGAGCAGTACTTC
CASTGSPYEQYF
>.|TRBJ2-7|many|TRBV3-1
TGTGCCAGCAGCCACGGACAAGAGCAGTACTTC
CASSHGQEQYF
>.|TRBJ1-1|many|TRBV10-3
TGTGCCATCAGTGAGTCTCGGACAGCGAACACTGAAGCTTTCTTT
CAISESRTANTEAFF
>.|TRBJ2-7|many|TRBV20-1
TGCAGTGCTAGAAAGAGGGCCGGATTCGAGCAGTACTTC
CSARKRAGFEQYF
>.|TRBJ2-3|many|TRBV20-1
TGCAGTGTAGCTAGTAACACAGATACGCAGTATTTT
CSVASNTDTQYF
>TRBD1|TRBJ2-1|many|TRBV5-5
TGTGCCAGCAGCCAGGGACAGGGCCGGGAGCAGTTCTTC
CASSQGQGREQFF
>TRBD2|TRBJ2-3|many|TRBV12-3/TRBV12-4
TGTGCCAGCAGTATCCGGACTAGCGGGAGTAGGGATACGCAGTATTTT
CASSIRTSGSRDTQYF
>.|TRBJ1-2|many|TRBV29-1
TGCAGCGTTGAAGCGGCAGCCGTTCGTGGCTACACCTTC
CSVEAAAVRGYTF
>.|TRBJ1-2|many|TRBV15
TGTGCCACCAGCAGAGATAGCGCATTCAGGGGTAGCGGCTACACCTTC
CATSRDSAFRGSGYTF
>.|TRBJ1-1|many|TRBV20-1
TGCAGTGCTAGAGTGGGCCAGGGATTCTTTACAGCTTTCTTT
CSARVGQGFFTAFF
>.|TRBJ2-3|many|TRBV7-2
TGTGCCAGCAGCTTAGTTTTTGACACAGATACGCAGTATTTT
CASSLVFDTDTQYF
>.|TRBJ2-7|many|TRBV10-3
TGTGCCATCAGTGAGGGGCCCCGGCTAGCGACCTACGAGCAGTACTTC
CAISEGPRLATYEQYF
>TRBD2|TRBJ2-7|few|TRBV18
TGTGCCAGCTCACCGCGACTAGCGGGAGCCTTAAACGAGCAGTACTTC
CASSPRLAGALNEQYF
>.|TRBJ2-5|many|TRBV7-8
TGTGCCAGCAGTCTCGGTTGGGGCCAGGGGGGAGAGACCCAGTACTTC
CASSLGWGQGGETQYF
>TRBD1|TRBJ2-7|many|TRBV15
TGTGCCACCAGCAGAGATAAAGGGGACAGCTCCTACGAGCAGTACTTC
CATSRDKGDSSYEQYF
>.|TRBJ1-3|many|TRBV5-1
TGCGCCAGCAGATCGACAGATTTCTCTGGAAACACCATATATTTT
CASRSTDFSGNTIYF
>.|TRBJ1-2|many|TRBV6-5
TGTGCCAGCAGTTATTTTGGGGGGAAGAACTATGGCTACACCTTC
CASSYFGGKNYGYTF
>TRBD1|TRBJ1-1|many|TRBV5-4
TGTGCCAGCAGCTTACATCCAACAGGGGATAACACTGAAGCTTTCTTT
CASSLHPTGDNTEAFF
>.|TRBJ2-7|many|TRBV7-9
TGTGCCAGCAGCTTAGCAGGGGGCGAGCAGTACTTC
CASSLAGGEQYF
>TRBD1|TRBJ2-7|many|TRBV5-1
TGCGCCAGCAGCCGGGACAGGGATAACGAGCAGTACTTC
CASSRDRDNEQYF
>.|TRBJ1-1|many|TRBV12-5
TGTGCTAGTGGTTTGGGAAGGACTGAAGCTTTCTTT
CASGLGRTEAFF